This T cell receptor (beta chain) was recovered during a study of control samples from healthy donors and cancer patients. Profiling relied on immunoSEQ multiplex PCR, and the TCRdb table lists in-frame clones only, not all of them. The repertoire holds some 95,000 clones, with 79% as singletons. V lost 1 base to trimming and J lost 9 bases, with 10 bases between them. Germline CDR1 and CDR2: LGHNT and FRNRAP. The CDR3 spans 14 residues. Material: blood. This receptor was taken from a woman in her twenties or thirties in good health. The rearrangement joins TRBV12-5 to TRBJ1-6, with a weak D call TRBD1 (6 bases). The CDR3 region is CASGLAGATSPLHF. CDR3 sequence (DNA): TGTGCTAGTGGTTTGGCAGGGGCGACTTCACCCCTCCACTTT. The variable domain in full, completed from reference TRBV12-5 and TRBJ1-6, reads DARVTQTPRHKVTEMGQEVTMRCQPILGHNTVFWYRQTMMQGLELLAYFRNRAPLDDSGMPKDRFSAEMPDATLATLKIQPSEPRDSAVYFCASGLAGATSPLHFGNGTRLTVT.